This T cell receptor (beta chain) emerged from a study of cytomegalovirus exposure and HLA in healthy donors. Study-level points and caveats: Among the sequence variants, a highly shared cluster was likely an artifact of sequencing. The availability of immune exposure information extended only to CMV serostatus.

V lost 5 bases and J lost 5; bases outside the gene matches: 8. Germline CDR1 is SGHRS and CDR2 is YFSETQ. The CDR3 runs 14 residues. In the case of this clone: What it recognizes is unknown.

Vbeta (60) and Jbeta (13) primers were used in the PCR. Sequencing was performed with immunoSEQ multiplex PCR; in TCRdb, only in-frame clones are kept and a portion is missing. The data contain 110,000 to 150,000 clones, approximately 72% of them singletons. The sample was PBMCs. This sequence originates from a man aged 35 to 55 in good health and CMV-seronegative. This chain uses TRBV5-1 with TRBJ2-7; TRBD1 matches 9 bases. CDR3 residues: CASRWTGALNEQYF. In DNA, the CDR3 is TGCGCCAGCAGGTGGACAGGGGCATTGAACGAGCAGTACTTC.